A selection of T cell receptor beta chains follows, all from one sample in a study of blood T cell repertoires in COVID-19. Sequencing was performed with immunoSEQ multiplex PCR; in TCRdb, only in-frame clones are kept and a portion is missing. Seen here are 150,000 to 200,000 clones, over 75% observed once, and the top ten hold around 0.77%. Sequencing used PBMCs or T cells enriched from blood (not recorded which). The receptors derive from a woman under 30 who had recovered from COVID-19. Each CDR3 is given with its conserved first and last residue. A D gene is named only where the DNA matches it firmly. The size field is filled for only some rows; it gives once, few, many or a size class.

clone_size | d_call | j_call | cdr3_length | v_call | cdr3_aa | cdr3_nt
NA | NA | TRBJ1-2 | 17 | TRBV18 | CASSPTGRAGSNYGYTF | TGTGCCAGCTCACCGACTGGGAGGGCAGGGTCTAACTATGGCTACACCTTC
NA | NA | TRBJ2-3 | 17 | TRBV2 | CASSEGIWTADTDTQYF | TGTGCCAGCAGTGAAGGTATTTGGACAGCAGACACAGATACGCAGTATTTT
NA | TRBD2 | TRBJ2-7 | 15 | TRBV28 | CASSGGAGDIYEQYF | TGTGCCAGCAGCGGGGGAGCGGGAGATATCTACGAGCAGTACTTC
NA | TRBD2 | TRBJ2-3 | 16 | TRBV28 | CASNELAGGGPDTQYF | TGTGCCAGCAACGAACTAGCGGGAGGGGGGCCAGATACGCAGTATTTT
once | NA | TRBJ2-5 | 10 | TRBV28 | CASGGETQYF | TGTGCCAGCGGAGGAGAGACCCAGTACTTC
few | TRBD2 | TRBJ2-1 | 16 | TRBV4-2 | CASSLELSGRLNEQFF | TGTGCCAGCAGCCTGGAGCTTAGCGGGAGGCTGAATGAGCAGTTCTTC
NA | NA | TRBJ1-6 | 13 | TRBV30 | CAWSEEGDSPLHF | TGTGCCTGGAGTGAGGAGGGAGATTCACCCCTCCACTTT
once | TRBD1 | TRBJ2-5 | 14 | TRBV29-1 | CSGMTGKRKETQYF | TGCAGCGGTATGACAGGGAAACGCAAAGAGACCCAGTACTTC
NA | TRBD2 | TRBJ2-1 | 15 | TRBV4-1 | CASSQVPGTSDEQFF | TGCGCCAGCAGCCAAGTCCCCGGGACTAGCGACGAGCAGTTCTTC
NA | TRBD2 | TRBJ2-1 | 15 | TRBV11-2 | CASRKVAGVSNEQFF | TGTGCCAGCAGGAAGGTAGCGGGAGTATCGAATGAGCAGTTCTTC
NA | TRBD2 | TRBJ2-7 | 14 | TRBV6-5 | CASSNLAGGHEQYF | TGTGCCAGCAGCAACTTAGCGGGAGGGCACGAGCAGTACTTC